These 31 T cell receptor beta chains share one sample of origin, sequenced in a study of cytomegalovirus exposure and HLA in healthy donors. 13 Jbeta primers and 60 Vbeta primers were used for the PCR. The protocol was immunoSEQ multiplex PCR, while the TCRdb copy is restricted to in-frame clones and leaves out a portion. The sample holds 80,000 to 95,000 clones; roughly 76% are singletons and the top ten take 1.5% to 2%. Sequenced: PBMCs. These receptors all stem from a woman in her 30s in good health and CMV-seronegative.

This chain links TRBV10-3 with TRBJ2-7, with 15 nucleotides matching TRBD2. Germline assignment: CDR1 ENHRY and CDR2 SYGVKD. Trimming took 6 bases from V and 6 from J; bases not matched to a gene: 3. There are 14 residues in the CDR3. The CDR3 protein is CAIRGLAGGGEQYF. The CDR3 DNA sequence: TGTGCCATCAGGGGACTAGCGGGAGGCGGCGAGCAGTACTTC.

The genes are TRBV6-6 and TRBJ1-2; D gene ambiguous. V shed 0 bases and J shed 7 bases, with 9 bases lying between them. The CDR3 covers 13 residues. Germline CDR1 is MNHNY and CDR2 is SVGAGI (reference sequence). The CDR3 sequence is CASSYSTSGGYTF. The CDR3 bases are TGTGCCAGCAGTTACTCGACGAGCGGTGGCTACACCTTC.

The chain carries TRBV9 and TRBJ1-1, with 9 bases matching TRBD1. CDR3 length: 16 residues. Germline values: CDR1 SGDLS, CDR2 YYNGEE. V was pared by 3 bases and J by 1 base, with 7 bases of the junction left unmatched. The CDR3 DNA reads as TGTGCCAGCAGCGCCCGACAGGGGGGCACGAACACTGAAGCTTTCTTT. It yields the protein CASSARQGGTNTEAFF.

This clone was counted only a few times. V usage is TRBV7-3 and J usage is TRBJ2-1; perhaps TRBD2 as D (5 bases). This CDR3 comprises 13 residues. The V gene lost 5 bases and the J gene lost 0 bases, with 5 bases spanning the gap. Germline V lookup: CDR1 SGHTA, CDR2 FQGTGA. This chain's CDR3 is CASSRGSYNEQFF. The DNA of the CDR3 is TGTGCCAGCAGCCGGGGCTCCTACAATGAGCAGTTCTTC. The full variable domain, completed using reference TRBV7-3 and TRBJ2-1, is GAGVSQTPSNKVTEKGKYVELRCDPISGHTALYWYRQSLGQGPEFLIYFQGTGAADDSGLPNDRFFAVRPEGSVSTLKIQRTERGDSAVYLCASSRGSYNEQFFGPGTRLTVL.

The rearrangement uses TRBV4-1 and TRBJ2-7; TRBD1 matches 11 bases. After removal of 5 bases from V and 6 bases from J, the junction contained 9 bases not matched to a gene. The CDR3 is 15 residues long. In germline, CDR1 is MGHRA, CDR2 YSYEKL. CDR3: CASSNGQGAPVEQYF. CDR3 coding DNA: TGCGCCAGCAGCAATGGACAGGGGGCTCCGGTCGAGCAGTACTTC.

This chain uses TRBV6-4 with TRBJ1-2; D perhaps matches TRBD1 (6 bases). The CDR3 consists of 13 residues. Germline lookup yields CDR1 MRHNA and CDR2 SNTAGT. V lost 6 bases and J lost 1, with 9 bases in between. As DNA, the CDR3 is TGTGCCAGCAGAGCAGGGGTTAACTATGGCTACACCTTC. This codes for CASRAGVNYGYTF.

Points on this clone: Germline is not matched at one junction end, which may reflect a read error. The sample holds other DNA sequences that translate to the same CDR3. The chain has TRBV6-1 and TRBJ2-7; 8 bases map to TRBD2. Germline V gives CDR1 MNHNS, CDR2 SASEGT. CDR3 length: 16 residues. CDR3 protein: CASSEARGTSSYEQYF. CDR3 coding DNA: TGTGCCAGTAGTGAAGCTCGGGGGACTAGCTCCTACGAGCAGTACTTC.

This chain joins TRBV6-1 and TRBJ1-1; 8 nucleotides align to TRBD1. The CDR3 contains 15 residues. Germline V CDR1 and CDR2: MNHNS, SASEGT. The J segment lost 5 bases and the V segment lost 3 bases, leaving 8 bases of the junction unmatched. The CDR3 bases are TGTGCCAGCAGTGATCGACAGGGGAGTTGGACTGAAGCTTTCTTT. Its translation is CASSDRQGSWTEAFF.

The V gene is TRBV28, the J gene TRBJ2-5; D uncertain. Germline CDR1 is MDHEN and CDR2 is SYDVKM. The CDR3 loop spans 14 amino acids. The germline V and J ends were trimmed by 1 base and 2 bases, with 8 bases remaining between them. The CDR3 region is CASSLSREQETQYF. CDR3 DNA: TGTGCCAGCAGTTTATCCCGAGAACAAGAGACCCAGTACTTC.

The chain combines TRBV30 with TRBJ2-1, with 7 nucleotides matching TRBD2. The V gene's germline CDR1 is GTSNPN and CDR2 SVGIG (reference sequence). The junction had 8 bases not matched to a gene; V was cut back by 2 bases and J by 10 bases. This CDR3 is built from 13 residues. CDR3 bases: TGTGCCTGGAGTTCTGGCGGGAGTTGGGAGCAGTTCTTC. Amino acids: CAWSSGGSWEQFF.

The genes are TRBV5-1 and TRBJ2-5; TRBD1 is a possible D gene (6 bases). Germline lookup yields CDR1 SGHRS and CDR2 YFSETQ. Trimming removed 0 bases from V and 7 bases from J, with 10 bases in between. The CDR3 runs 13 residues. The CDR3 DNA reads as TGCGCCAGCAGCTTGGAGGGACACGGGACCCAGTACTTC. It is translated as CASSLEGHGTQYF.

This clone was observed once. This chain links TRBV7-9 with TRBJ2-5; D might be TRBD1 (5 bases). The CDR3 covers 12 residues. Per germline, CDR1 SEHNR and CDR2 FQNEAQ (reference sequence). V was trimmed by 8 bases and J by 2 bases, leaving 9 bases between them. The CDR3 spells CASGRQQETQYF. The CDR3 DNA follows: TGTGCCAGCGGAAGACAGCAAGAGACCCAGTACTTC.

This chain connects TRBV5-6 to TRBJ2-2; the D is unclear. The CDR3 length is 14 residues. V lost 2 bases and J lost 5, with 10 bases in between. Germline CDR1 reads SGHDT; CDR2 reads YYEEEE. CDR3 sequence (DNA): TGTGCCAGCAGCTTCCTATTGATAACCGGGGAGCTGTTTTTT. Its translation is CASSFLLITGELFF. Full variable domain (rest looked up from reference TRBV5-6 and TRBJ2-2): DAGVTQSPTHLIKTRGQQVTLRCSPKSGHDTVSWYQQALGQGPQFIFQYYEEEERQRGNFPDRFSGHQFPNYSSELNVNALLLGDSALYLCASSFLLITGELFFGEGSRLTVL.

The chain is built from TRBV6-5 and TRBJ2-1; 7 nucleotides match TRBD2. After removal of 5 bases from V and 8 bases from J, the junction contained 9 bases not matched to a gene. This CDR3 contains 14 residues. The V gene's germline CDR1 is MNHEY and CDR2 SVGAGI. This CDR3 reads CASSQGGVTDEQFF. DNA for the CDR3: TGTGCCAGCAGTCAGGGAGGGGTCACAGATGAGCAGTTCTTC.

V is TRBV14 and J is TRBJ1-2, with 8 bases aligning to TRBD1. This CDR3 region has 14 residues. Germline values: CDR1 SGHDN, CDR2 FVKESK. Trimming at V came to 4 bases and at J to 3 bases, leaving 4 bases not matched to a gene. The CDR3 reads CASSRDRGDYGYTF. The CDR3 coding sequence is TGTGCCAGCAGCCGAGACAGGGGTGACTATGGCTACACCTTC.

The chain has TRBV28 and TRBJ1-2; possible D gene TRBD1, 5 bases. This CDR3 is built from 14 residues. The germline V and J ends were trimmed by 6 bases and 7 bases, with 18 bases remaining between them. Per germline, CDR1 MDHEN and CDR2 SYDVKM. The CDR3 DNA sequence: TGTGCCAGCAGAAGGACACAAGGGACTGGTGGCTACACCTTC. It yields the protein CASRRTQGTGGYTF.

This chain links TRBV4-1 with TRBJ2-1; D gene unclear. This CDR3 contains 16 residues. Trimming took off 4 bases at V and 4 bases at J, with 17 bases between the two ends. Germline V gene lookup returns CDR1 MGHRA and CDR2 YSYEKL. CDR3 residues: CASSLLSRINYNEQFF. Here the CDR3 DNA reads TGCGCCAGCAGCCTTCTTAGCAGAATAAATTACAATGAGCAGTTCTTC.

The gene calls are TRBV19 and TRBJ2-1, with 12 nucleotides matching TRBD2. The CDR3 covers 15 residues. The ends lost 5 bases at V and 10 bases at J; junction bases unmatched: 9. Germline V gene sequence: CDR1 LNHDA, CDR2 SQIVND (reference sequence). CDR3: CASSSPGLAGLEQFF. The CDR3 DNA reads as TGTGCCAGTAGTTCGCCCGGACTAGCGGGATTAGAGCAGTTCTTC. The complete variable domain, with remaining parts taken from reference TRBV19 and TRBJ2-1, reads DGGITQSPKYLFRKEGQNVTLSCEQNLNHDAMYWYRQDPGQGLRLIYYSQIVNDFQKGDIAEGYSVSREKKESFPLTVTSAQKNPTAFYLCASSSPGLAGLEQFFGPGTRLTVL.

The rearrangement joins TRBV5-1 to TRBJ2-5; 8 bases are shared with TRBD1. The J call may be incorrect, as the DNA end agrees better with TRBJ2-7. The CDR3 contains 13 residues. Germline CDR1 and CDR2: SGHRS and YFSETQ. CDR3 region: CASSSGQAGEQYF. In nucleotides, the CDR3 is TGCGCCAGCAGCTCGGGACAGGCGGGCGAGCAGTACTTC.

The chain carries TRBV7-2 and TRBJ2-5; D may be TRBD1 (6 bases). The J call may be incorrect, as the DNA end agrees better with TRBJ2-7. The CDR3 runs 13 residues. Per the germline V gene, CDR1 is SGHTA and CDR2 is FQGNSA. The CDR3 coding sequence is TGTGCCAGCAGCTTAGGCAGGGGCGACGAGCAGTACTTC. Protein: CASSLGRGDEQYF.

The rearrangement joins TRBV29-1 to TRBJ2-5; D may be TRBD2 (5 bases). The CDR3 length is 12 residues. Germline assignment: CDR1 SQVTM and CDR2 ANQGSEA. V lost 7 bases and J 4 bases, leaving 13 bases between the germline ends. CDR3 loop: CSAHGVVETQYF. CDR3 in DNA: TGCAGCGCCCACGGGGTGGTAGAGACCCAGTACTTC.

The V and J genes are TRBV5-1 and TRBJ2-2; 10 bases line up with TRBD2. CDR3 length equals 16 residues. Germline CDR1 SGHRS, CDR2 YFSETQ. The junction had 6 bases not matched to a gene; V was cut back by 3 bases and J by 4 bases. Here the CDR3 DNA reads TGCGCCAGCAGCTACGGACTAGCGGAACCCACCGGGGAGCTGTTTTTT. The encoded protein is CASSYGLAEPTGELFF.

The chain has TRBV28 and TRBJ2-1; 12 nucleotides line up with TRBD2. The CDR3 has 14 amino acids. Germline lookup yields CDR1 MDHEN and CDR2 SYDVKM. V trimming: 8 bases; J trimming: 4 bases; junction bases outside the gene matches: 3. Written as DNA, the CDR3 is TGTGCCAGCGGTCTAGCGGGAGGGTACAATGAGCAGTTCTTC. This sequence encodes CASGLAGGYNEQFF.

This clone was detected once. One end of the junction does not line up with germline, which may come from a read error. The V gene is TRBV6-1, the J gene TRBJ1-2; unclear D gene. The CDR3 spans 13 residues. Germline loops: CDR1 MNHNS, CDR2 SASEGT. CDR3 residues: CAGRATSNYGYTF. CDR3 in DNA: TGTGCCGGCAGAGCGACGTCTAACTATGGCTACACCTTC.

This CDR3 reads CASRLQPSSYEQYF. The CDR3 nucleotides read TGCGCCAGCAGGCTCCAGCCTAGCTCCTACGAGCAGTACTTC. The chain combines TRBV5-1 with TRBJ2-7, with no clear D. Deletions cut 5 bases from V and 0 bases from J, with 12 bases between. The CDR3 spans 14 residues. Germline V CDR1 and CDR2: SGHRS, YFSETQ.

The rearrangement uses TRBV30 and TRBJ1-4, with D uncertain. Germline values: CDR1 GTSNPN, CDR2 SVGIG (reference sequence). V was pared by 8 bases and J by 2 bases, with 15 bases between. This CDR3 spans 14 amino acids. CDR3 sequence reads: CATPSPGTNEKLFF. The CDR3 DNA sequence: TGTGCCACACCTTCGCCGGGTACTAATGAAAAACTGTTTTTT.

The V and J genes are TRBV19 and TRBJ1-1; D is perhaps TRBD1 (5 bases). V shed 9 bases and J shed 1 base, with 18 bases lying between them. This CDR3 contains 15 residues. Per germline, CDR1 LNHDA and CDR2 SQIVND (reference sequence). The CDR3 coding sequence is TGTGCCAGCATTCTCGGGGGACGCGGGAACACTGAAGCTTTCTTT. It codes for CASILGGRGNTEAFF.

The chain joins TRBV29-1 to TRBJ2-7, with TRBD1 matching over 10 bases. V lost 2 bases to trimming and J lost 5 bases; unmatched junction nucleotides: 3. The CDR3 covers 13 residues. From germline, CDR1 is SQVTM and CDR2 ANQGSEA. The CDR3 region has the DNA TGCAGCGTTGAAAGGGGACAGGGGCACGAGCAGTACTTC. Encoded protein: CSVERGQGHEQYF.

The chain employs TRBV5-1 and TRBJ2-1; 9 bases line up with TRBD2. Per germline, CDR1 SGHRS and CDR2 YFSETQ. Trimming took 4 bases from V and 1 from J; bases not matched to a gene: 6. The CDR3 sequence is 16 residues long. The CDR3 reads CASSPTSGRSYNEQFF. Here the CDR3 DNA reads TGCGCCAGCAGCCCGACTAGCGGCCGGTCCTACAATGAGCAGTTCTTC.

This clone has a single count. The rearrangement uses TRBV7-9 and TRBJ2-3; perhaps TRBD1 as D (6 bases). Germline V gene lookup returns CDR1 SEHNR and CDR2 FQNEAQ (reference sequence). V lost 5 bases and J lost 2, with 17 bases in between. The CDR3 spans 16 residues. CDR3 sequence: CASSGRQDFPTDTQYF. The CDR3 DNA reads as TGTGCCAGCAGCGGCCGACAGGACTTTCCCACAGATACGCAGTATTTT. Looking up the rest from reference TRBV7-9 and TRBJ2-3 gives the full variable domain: DTGVSQNPRHKITKRGQNVTFRCDPISEHNRLYWYRQTLGQGPEFLTYFQNEAQLEKSRLLSDRFSAERPKGSFSTLEIQRTEQGDSAMYLCASSGRQDFPTDTQYFGPGTRLTVL.

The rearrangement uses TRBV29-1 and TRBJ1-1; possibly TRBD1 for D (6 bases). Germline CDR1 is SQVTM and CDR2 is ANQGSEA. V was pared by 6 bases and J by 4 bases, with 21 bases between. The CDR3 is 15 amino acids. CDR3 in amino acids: CSVFPGGAMSTEAFF. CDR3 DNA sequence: TGCAGCGTCTTCCCGGGGGGGGCGATGAGCACTGAAGCTTTCTTT.